This is a list of T cell receptor beta chains from one sample in a study of cytomegalovirus exposure and HLA in healthy donors. Assay: immunoSEQ multiplex PCR; the TCRdb copy retains only in-frame clones and omits some. This table holds 90,000 to 150,000 clones, 76% found once. Sequenced: PBMCs. These receptors all stem from a woman aged 40 to 50 in good health and CMV-seropositive. Each CDR3 is given with its conserved first and last residue. The D gene is left open where the match is weak. Expanded clones get a size class; other rows say once, few or many, or leave the size out.

TRBV27	NA	NA	TRBJ2-7	TGTGCCAGCAGTTTAGGGGGATGGACAGTCTCCTACGAGCAGTACTTC	CASSLGGWTVSYEQYF
TRBV2	NA	NA	TRBJ1-1	TGTGCCAGCAGCCCCAGGCAGGGTTTATCGAACACTGAAGCTTTCTTT	CASSPRQGLSNTEAFF
TRBV5-1	few	NA	TRBJ2-2	TGCGCCAGCAGCTTGGGGGCCCAACAAGGCGGGGAGCTGTTTTTT	CASSLGAQQGGELFF
TRBV19	few	TRBD1	TRBJ1-5	TGTGCCAGTAGCACCACAGGGGGCTATTGGGATAGCAATCAGCCCCAGCATTTT	CASSTTGGYWDSNQPQHF
TRBV30	NA	NA	TRBJ2-7	TGTGCCTGGAGGAGCAGGGGCCTTTACGAGCAGTACTTC	CAWRSRGLYEQYF
TRBV27	NA	TRBD1	TRBJ1-1	TGTGCCAGCAGACCGGACAGGGGGCGAGGCCGACCAATCGGCCCCGATGAAGCTTTCTTT	CASRPDRGRGRPIGPDEAFF
TRBV27	NA	NA	TRBJ2-3	TGTGCCAGCAGTTTAGTAAGGTTCGCGGATACAGATACGCAGTATTTT	CASSLVRFADTDTQYF
TRBV2	few	TRBD1	TRBJ1-3	TGTGCCAGCGGACGGACAGGGCTAAGCTCTGGAAACACCATATATTTT	CASGRTGLSSGNTIYF
TRBV4-1	NA	NA	TRBJ2-1	TGCGCCAGCAGCCAGAGTGGTAGTTTAGATGGTGAGCAGTTCTTC	CASSQSGSLDGEQFF
TRBV4-1	few	NA	TRBJ1-5	TGCGCCAGCAGCCAAGAGCGACAGGTCAATCAGCCCCAGCATTTT	CASSQERQVNQPQHF
TRBV29-1	few	NA	TRBJ1-5	TGCAGCGTTAGTTCTAACTCGGGGCCCCAGCATTTT	CSVSSNSGPQHF
TRBV4-1	NA	TRBD2	TRBJ2-1	TGCGCCAGCAGGCCACTAGCGGGGGAACACAATGAGCAGTTCTTC	CASRPLAGEHNEQFF
TRBV5-4	few	TRBD1	TRBJ1-2	TGTGCCAGCAGCCCCGACAGGGTGGGCGGCTACACCTTC	CASSPDRVGGYTF
TRBV7-8	NA	NA	TRBJ2-7	TGTGCCAGCAGTCTAAATTCCTACGAGCAGTACTTC	CASSLNSYEQYF
TRBV30	NA	TRBD1	TRBJ1-3	TGTGCCTGGAAGGAGGGGACAGCGCCCGGAAACACCATATATTTT	CAWKEGTAPGNTIYF
TRBV5-1	NA	TRBD1	TRBJ2-7	TGCGCCAGCAGCCCCTGGGACAGGGGGTCCTACGAGCAGTACTTC	CASSPWDRGSYEQYF
TRBV6-5	NA	NA	TRBJ1-1	TGTGCCAGCAGCTCCAGTATGAACACTGAAGCTTTCTTT	CASSSSMNTEAFF
TRBV27	NA	NA	TRBJ1-4	TGTGCCAGCAGTCCGCCAGGGGTCCATGAAAAACTGTTTTTT	CASSPPGVHEKLFF
TRBV19	NA	TRBD1	TRBJ2-2	TGTGCCAGTAGTATCCAAGACAGGGTCACCGGGGAGCTGTTTTTT	CASSIQDRVTGELFF
TRBV6-5	NA	NA	TRBJ1-6	TGTGCCAGCAGTTACGGGCAGCTCAATTCACCCCTCCACTTT	CASSYGQLNSPLHF
TRBV5-1	NA	NA	TRBJ2-2	TGCGCCAGCAGCTCTTTAGCGACCGGGGAGCTGTTTTTT	CASSSLATGELFF
TRBV5-4	NA	TRBD1	TRBJ1-1	TGTGCCAGCAGCTCAGGACAGGGGGGAACTGAAGCTTTCTTT	CASSSGQGGTEAFF
TRBV6-5	once	TRBD2	TRBJ2-3	TGTGCCAGCAGCGGGGGGGTTGGCAGCACAGATACGCAGTATTTT	CASSGGVGSTDTQYF